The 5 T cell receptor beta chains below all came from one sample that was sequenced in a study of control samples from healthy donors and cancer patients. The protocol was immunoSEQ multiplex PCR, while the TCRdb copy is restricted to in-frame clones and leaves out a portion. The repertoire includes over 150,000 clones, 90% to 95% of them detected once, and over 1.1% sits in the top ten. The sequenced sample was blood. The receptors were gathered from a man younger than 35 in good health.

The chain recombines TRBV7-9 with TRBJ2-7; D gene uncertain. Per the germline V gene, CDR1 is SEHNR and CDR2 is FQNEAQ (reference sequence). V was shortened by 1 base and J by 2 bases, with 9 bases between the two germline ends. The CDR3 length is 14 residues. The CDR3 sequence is CASSLGVEPYEQYF. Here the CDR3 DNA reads TGTGCCAGCAGCTTAGGGGTCGAACCCTACGAGCAGTACTTC.

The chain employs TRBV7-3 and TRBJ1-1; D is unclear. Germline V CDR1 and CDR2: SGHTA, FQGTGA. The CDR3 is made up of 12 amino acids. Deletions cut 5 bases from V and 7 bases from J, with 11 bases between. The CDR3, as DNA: TGTGCCAGCAGCCTACCTTTTGGTGAAGCTTTCTTT. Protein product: CASSLPFGEAFF.

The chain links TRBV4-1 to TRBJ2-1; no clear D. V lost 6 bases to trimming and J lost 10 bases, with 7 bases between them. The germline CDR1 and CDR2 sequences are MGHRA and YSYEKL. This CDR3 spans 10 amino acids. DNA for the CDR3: TGCGCCAGCAGGGTAGGGGAGCAGTTCTTC. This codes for CASRVGEQFF.

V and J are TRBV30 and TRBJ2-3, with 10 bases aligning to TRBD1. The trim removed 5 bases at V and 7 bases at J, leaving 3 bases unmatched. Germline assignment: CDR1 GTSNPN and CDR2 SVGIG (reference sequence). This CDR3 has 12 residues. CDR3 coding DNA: TGTGCCTGGGACAGGGGGCGGAATACGCAGTATTTT. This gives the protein CAWDRGRNTQYF.

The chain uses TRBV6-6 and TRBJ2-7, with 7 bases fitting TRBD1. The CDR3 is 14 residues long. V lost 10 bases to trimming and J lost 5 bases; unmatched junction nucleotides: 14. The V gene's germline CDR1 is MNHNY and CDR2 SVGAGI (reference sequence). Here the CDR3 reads CATLTGPNSDEQYF. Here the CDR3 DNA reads TGTGCCACTTTGACAGGGCCTAATTCCGACGAGCAGTACTTC.